This TCR beta chain was sequenced during a study of early T cells in non-severe SARS-CoV-2 infection. Trimming pared 7 bases from V and 2 bases from J, leaving 18 bases between. Germline CDR1 reads WNHNN; CDR2 reads SYGVQD (reference sequence). There are 15 residues in the CDR3. In this sample, this clonotype turned up many times. TCRdb used MiXCR to reprocess the 5' RACE reads, holding one entry per CDR3 protein. This sample yields about 30,000 distinct CDR3 sequences, of which approximately 5.6% are seen a single time; 3% to 4.5% belongs to the top ten. The TCR originated in an adult who was a healthcare worker with PCR-confirmed SARS-CoV-2 infection or an uninfected control (not recorded which). The chain couples TRBV10-1 to TRBJ2-7, with D possibly being TRBD1 or TRBD2 (7 bases each). Material: whole blood. DNA for the CDR3: TGCGCCAGCACTATAGGGGGGGACAGTGCCTACGAGCAGTACTTC. Amino acid sequence: CASTIGGDSAYEQYF.